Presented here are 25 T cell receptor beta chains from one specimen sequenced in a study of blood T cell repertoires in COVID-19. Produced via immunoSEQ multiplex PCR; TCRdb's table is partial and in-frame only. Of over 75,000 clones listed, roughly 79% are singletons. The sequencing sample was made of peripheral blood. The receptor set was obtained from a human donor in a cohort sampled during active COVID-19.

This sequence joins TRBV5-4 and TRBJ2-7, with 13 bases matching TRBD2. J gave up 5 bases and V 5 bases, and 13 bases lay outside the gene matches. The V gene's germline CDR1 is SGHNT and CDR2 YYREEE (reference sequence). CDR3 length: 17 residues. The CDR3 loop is CASSLRGTSGKGHEQYF. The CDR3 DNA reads TGTGCCAGCAGTCTCCGCGGGACTAGCGGGAAGGGTCACGAGCAGTACTTC.

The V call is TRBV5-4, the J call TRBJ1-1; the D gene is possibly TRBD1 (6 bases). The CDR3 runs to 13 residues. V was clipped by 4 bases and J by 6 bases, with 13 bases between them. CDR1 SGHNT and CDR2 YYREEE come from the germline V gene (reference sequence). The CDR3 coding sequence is TGTGCCAGCAGCCCACAGGGTGTCGCTGAAGCTTTCTTT. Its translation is CASSPQGVAEAFF. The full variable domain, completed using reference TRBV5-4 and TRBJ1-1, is ETGVTQSPTHLIKTRGQQVTLRCSSQSGHNTVSWYQQALGQGPQFIFQYYREEENGRGNFPPRFSGLQFPNYSSELNVNALELDDSALYLCASSPQGVAEAFFGQGTRLTVV.

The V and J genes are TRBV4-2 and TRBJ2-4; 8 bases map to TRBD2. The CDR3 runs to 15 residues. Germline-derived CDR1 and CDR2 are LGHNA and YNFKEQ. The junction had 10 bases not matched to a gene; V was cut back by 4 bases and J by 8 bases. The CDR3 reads CASSPQRGSQDIQYF. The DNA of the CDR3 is TGTGCCAGCAGCCCACAGCGGGGGTCTCAGGACATTCAGTACTTC.

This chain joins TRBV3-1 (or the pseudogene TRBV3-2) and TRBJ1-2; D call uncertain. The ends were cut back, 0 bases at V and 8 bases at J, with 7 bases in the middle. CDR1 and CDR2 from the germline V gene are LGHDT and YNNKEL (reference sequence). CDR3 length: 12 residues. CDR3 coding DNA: TGTGCCAGCAGCCAAGAACTCGCGGGCTACACCTTC. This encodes CASSQELAGYTF.

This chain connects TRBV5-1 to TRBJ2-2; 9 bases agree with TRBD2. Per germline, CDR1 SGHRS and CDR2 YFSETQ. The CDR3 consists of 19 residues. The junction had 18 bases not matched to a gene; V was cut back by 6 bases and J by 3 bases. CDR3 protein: CASKRRALGGGADTGELFF. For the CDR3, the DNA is TGCGCCAGCAAGCGTAGAGCTCTCGGCGGGGGGGCCGACACCGGGGAGCTGTTTTTT. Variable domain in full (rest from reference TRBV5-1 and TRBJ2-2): KAGVTQTPRYLIKTRGQQVTLSCSPISGHRSVSWYQQTPGQGLQFLFEYFSETQRNKGNFPGRFSGRQFSNSRSEMNVSTLELGDSALYLCASKRRALGGGADTGELFFGEGSRLTVL.

The CDR3 DNA sequence: TGTGCCAGCAGCCCCGGGACAGGGGTGGTAGATGAGCAGTTCTTC. It is translated as CASSPGTGVVDEQFF. The chain is built from TRBV5-4 and TRBJ2-1; 10 bases are a match to TRBD1. Germline values: CDR1 SGHNT, CDR2 YYREEE (reference sequence). Trimming cost V 4 bases and J 8 bases; bases outside gene matches: 9. The CDR3 runs 15 residues.

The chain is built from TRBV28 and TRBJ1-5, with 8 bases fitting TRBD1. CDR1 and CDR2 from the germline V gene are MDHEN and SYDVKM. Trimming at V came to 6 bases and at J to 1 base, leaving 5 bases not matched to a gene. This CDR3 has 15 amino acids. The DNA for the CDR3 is TGTGCCAGCAGCACAGGGGGATTAAGCAATCAGCCCCAGCATTTT. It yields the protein CASSTGGLSNQPQHF. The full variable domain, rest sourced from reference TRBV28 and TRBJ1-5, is DVKVTQSSRYLVKRTGEKVFLECVQDMDHENMFWYRQDPGLGLRLIYFSYDVKMKEKGDIPEGYSVSREKKERFSLILESASTNQTSMYLCASSTGGLSNQPQHFGDGTRLSIL.

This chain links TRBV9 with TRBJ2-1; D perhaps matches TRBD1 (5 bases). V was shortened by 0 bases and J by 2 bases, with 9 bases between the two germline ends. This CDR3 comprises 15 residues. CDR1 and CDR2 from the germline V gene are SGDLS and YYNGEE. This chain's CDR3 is CASSVGGDPYNEQFF. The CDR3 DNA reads TGTGCCAGCAGCGTAGGGGGCGACCCCTACAATGAGCAGTTCTTC.

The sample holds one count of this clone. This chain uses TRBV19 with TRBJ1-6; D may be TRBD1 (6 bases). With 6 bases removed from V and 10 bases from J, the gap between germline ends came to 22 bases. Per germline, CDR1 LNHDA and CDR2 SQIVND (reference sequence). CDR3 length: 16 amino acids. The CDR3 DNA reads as TGTGCCAGTAGCCCCCCACAGGACAGTTTCGGATCACCCCTCCACTTT. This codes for CASSPPQDSFGSPLHF.

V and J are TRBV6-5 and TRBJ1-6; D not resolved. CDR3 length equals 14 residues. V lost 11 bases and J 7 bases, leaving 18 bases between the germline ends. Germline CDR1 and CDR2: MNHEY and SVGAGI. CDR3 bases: TGTGCCCTACGAGGTCTGCTAGAGAATTCACCCCTCCACTTT. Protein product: CALRGLLENSPLHF.

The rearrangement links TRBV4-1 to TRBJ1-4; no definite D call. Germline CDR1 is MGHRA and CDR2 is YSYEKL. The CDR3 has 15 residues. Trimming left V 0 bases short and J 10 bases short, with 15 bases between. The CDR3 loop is CASSQDRQVGGKLFF. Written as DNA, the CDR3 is TGCGCCAGCAGCCAAGATCGGCAAGTAGGCGGAAAACTGTTTTTT.

DNA of the CDR3: TGTGCCAGCAGTCTATCCCCTCATAGCTACGAGCAGTACTTC. It is translated as CASSLSPHSYEQYF. The gene calls are TRBV28 and TRBJ2-7; no firm D call. This CDR3 has 14 amino acids. Trimming removed 5 bases at V and 3 bases at J, with 14 bases between. Germline values: CDR1 MDHEN, CDR2 SYDVKM.

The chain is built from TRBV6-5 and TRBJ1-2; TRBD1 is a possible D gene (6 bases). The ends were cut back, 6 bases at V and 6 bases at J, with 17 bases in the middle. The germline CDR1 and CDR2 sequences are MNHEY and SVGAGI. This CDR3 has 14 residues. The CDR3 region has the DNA TGTGCCAGCAGCCCGGGACAAAGATCAAATGGCTACACCTTC. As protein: CASSPGQRSNGYTF.

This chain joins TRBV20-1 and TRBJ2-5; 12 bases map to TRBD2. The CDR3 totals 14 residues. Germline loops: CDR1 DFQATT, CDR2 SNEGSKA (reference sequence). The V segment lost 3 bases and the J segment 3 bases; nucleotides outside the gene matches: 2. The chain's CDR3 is CSASTSGRKETQYF. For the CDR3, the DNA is TGCAGTGCTAGTACTAGCGGGAGGAAAGAGACCCAGTACTTC.

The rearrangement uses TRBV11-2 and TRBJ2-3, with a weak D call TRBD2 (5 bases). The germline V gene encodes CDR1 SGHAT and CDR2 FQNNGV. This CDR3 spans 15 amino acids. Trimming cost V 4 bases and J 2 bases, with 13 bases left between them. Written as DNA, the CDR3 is TGTGCCAGCAGCTCTCGGACGGGAATCACAGATACGCAGTATTTT. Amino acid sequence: CASSSRTGITDTQYF. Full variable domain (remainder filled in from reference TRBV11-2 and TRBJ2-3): EAGVAQSPRYKIIEKRQSVAFWCNPISGHATLYWYQQILGQGPKLLIQFQNNGVVDDSQLPKDRFSAERLKGVDSTLKIQPAKLEDSAVYLCASSSRTGITDTQYFGPGTRLTVL.

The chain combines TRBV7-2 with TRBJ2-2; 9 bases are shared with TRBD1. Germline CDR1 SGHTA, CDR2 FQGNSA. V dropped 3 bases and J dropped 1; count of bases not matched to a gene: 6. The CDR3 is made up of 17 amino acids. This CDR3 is CASSFGEGQGNTGELFF. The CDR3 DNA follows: TGTGCCAGCAGCTTCGGGGAGGGACAGGGGAACACCGGGGAGCTGTTTTTT.

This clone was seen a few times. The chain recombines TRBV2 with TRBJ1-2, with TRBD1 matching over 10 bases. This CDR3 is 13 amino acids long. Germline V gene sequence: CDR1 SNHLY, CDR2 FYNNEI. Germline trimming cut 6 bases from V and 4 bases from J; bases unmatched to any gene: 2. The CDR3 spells CASRGQGPYGYTF. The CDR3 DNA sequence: TGTGCCAGCAGGGGACAGGGGCCCTATGGCTACACCTTC.

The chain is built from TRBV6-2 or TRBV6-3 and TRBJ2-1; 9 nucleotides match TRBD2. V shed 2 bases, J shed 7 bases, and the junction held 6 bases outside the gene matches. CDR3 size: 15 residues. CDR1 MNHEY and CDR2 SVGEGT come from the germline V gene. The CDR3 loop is CASSYAVAGVNEQFF. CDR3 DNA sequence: TGTGCCAGCAGTTACGCGGTAGCGGGAGTTAATGAGCAGTTCTTC.

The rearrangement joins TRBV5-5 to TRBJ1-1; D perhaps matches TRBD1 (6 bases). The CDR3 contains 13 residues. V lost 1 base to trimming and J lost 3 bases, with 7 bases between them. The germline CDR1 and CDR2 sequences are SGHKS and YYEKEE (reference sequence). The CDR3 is CASSLQGHTEAFF. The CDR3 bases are TGTGCCAGCAGCTTGCAGGGGCACACTGAAGCTTTCTTT.

Here the CDR3 DNA reads TGTGCCAGCAGGCCCGGTTGGTCGAACAATGAGCAGTTCTTC. The encoded protein is CASRPGWSNNEQFF. The chain links TRBV6-5 to TRBJ2-1; D gene ambiguous. The CDR3 has 14 residues. V gave up 6 bases and J gave up 5 bases, with 14 bases separating them. Germline V gene lookup returns CDR1 MNHEY and CDR2 SVGAGI.

The CDR3 DNA reads TGTGCCAGCAGTACCACCATGGGGGCTCAGGGAGGCTACACCTTC. It codes for CASSTTMGAQGGYTF. The chain links TRBV28 to TRBJ1-2; weak D call: TRBD1 (6 bases). This CDR3 region has 15 residues. Germline V gene sequence: CDR1 MDHEN, CDR2 SYDVKM. Trimming left V 5 bases short and J 8 bases short, with 21 bases between.

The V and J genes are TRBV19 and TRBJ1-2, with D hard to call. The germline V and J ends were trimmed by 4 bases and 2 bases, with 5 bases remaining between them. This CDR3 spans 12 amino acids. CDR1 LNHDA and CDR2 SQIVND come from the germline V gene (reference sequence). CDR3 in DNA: TGTGCCAGTAGTACCCGGAACTATGGCTACACCTTC. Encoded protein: CASSTRNYGYTF.

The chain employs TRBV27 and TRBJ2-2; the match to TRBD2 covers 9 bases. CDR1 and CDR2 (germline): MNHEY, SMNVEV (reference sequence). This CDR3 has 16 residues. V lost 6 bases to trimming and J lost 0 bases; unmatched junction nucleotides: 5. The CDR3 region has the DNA TGTGCCAGCAGGACCATAGCGGGGGCGAACACCGGGGAGCTGTTTTTT. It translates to CASRTIAGANTGELFF.

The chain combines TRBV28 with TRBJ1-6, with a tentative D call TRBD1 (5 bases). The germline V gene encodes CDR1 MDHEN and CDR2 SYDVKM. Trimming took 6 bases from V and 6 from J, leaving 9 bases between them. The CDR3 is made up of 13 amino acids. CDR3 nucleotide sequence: TGTGCCAGCAGGCGACAGCCTAATTCACCCCTCCACTTT. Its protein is CASRRQPNSPLHF.

The CDR3 DNA reads TGTGCCAGTAGTATAGGCAGGGAAGAGACCCAGTACTTC. Amino acid sequence: CASSIGREETQYF. The V gene is TRBV19, the J gene TRBJ2-5; perhaps TRBD1 as D (5 bases). This CDR3 has 13 residues. V was pared by 1 base and J by 3 bases, with 6 bases between. Per the germline V gene, CDR1 is LNHDA and CDR2 is SQIVND (reference sequence).